The rows below give T cell receptor beta chains drawn from one sample of a study of beta chain features in type 1 diabetes. The assay was immunoSEQ multiplex PCR, and TCRdb's table has in-frame clones only and misses some. The repertoire consists of approximately 84,000 clones, with around a third occurring once and the leading ten covering over 0.35%. The sample taken for sequencing was stem cell memory CD4+ T cells from blood. The receptor set was obtained from a woman between 18 and 29 years old in good health. Each CDR3 is given with its conserved first and last residue. A D gene is named only where the DNA matches it firmly. The size field is filled for only some rows; it gives once, few, many or a size class.

j_call | d_call | cdr3_length | v_call | clone_size | cdr3_aa | cdr3_nt
TRBJ1-2 | . | 13 | TRBV2 | few | CASSLGLEGGYTF | TGTGCCAGCAGCTTAGGATTAGAGGGTGGCTACACCTTC
TRBJ2-2 | TRBD1 | 15 | TRBV11-3 | . | CASRLTGDFTGELFF | TGTGCCAGCAGGCTGACAGGGGATTTCACCGGGGAGCTGTTTTTT
TRBJ1-5 | . | 18 | TRBV30 | . | CAWSPGQSSMTSNQPQHF | TGTGCCTGGAGCCCTGGACAGTCCTCAATGACGAGCAATCAGCCCCAGCATTTT
TRBJ2-1 | TRBD1 | 15 | TRBV5-6 | . | CASSSGAGTGGEQFF | TGTGCCAGCAGCTCGGGGGCCGGGACAGGGGGTGAGCAGTTCTTC
TRBJ1-1 | TRBD1 | 13 | TRBV25-1 | . | CASSEPGGAEAFF | TGTGCCAGCAGTGAACCAGGGGGCGCAGAGGCTTTCTTT
TRBJ2-2 | . | 17 | TRBV4-2 | few | CASSQDLWGANTGELFF | TGTGCCAGCAGCCAAGATTTGTGGGGGGCGAACACCGGGGAGCTGTTTTTT
TRBJ2-3 | . | 18 | TRBV7-8 | . | CASSLAFAGASGTDTQYF | TGTGCCAGCAGCTTAGCGTTTGCGGGGGCCTCGGGTACAGATACGCAGTATTTT
TRBJ2-7 | . | 19 | TRBV21-1 | few | CASSTPGTGLHLPVYEQYF | TGTGCCAGCAGCACCCCCGGGACAGGTCTACATCTACCCGTCTACGAGCAGTACTTC
TRBJ2-1 | . | 12 | TRBV7-9 | . | CASSRTNNEQFF | TGTGCCAGCAGCCGGACAAACAATGAGCAGTTCTTC
TRBJ2-3 | TRBD2 | 13 | TRBV7-3 | few | CASSLRGGDTQYF | TGTGCCAGCAGCCTCCGGGGGGGGGATACGCAGTATTTT
TRBJ2-7 | TRBD1 | 15 | TRBV7-2 | . | CASSPMDRGAYEQYF | TGTGCCAGCAGCCCAATGGACAGGGGGGCCTACGAGCAGTACTTC
TRBJ2-1 | . | 15 | TRBV18 | . | CASSPLAGAYNEQFF | TGTGCCAGCTCACCACTCGCTGGGGCGTACAATGAGCAGTTCTTC
TRBJ2-7 | . | 13 | TRBV7-2 | . | CASSLVATYEQYF | TGTGCCAGCAGCTTAGTCGCGACCTACGAGCAGTACTTC
TRBJ2-3 | . | 16 | TRBV7-2 | . | CASSLAGASSTDTQYF | TGTGCCAGCAGCCTGGCAGGGGCCTCTAGCACAGATACGCAGTATTTT
TRBJ1-4 | . | 14 | TRBV5-1 | . | CASSSGVLDEKLFF | TGCGCCAGCAGTTCAGGGGTGTTAGATGAAAAACTGTTTTTT
TRBJ2-3 | TRBD1 | 14 | TRBV13 | few | CASSLAQGADTQYF | TGTGCCAGCAGCTTAGCACAGGGGGCAGATACGCAGTATTTT
TRBJ2-7 | TRBD2 | 16 | TRBV5-1 | . | CASSLVGGSSSYEQYF | TGCGCCAGCAGCTTGGTGGGCGGGAGTAGCTCCTACGAGCAGTACTTC